The rows below give T cell receptor beta chains drawn from one sample of a study of beta chain features in type 1 diabetes. Sequencing used immunoSEQ multiplex PCR; TCRdb keeps in-frame clones, though not all of them. The data show over 600,000 clones, with roughly 12% seen just once and about 0.11% held by the top ten. The sequencing sample was made of naive CD4+ T cells from blood. These receptors were taken from a man between 25 and 39 years old with type 1 diabetes. CDR3s include the opening cysteine and the closing phenylalanine or tryptophan. The order of the fields is D gene, clone size, J gene, V gene, CDR3 protein, CDR3 DNA. A D gene is named only where the DNA matches it firmly. The size field is filled for only some rows; it gives once, few, many or a size class.

D gene: .
clone size: few
J gene: TRBJ2-5
V gene: TRBV4-3
CDR3 protein: CASSQDPPGGGETQYF
CDR3 DNA: TGCGCCAGCAGCCAAGATCCCCCTGGAGGGGGGGAGACCCAGTACTTC

D gene: .
clone size: few
J gene: TRBJ1-2
V gene: TRBV2
CDR3 protein: CASRSSGKNYGYTF
CDR3 DNA: TGTGCCAGCAGGTCCTCCGGGAAGAACTATGGCTACACCTTC

D gene: .
clone size: few
J gene: TRBJ1-4
V gene: TRBV19
CDR3 protein: CATPPEGPTNEKLFF
CDR3 DNA: TGTGCCACCCCCCCCGAGGGACCAACTAATGAAAAACTGTTTTTT

D gene: .
clone size: .
J gene: TRBJ2-4
V gene: TRBV5-6
CDR3 protein: CASSFLASTGGKNIQYF
CDR3 DNA: TGTGCCAGCAGCTTCTTGGCTTCGACCGGGGGCAAAAACATTCAGTACTTC

D gene: TRBD1
clone size: .
J gene: TRBJ1-2
V gene: TRBV9
CDR3 protein: CASSASGQGADGYTF
CDR3 DNA: TGTGCCAGCAGCGCAAGCGGACAGGGGGCAGATGGCTACACCTTC

D gene: TRBD2
clone size: few
J gene: TRBJ2-7
V gene: TRBV7-2
CDR3 protein: CASSLEGAGGRNEQYF
CDR3 DNA: TGTGCCAGCAGCTTAGAGGGAGCGGGGGGTAGAAACGAGCAGTACTTC

D gene: .
clone size: few
J gene: TRBJ2-2
V gene: TRBV9
CDR3 protein: CASSVGLAGELFF
CDR3 DNA: TGTGCCAGCAGCGTAGGTCTCGCCGGGGAGCTGTTTTTT

D gene: TRBD1
clone size: few
J gene: TRBJ1-1
V gene: TRBV2
CDR3 protein: CASGQGAEKAFF
CDR3 DNA: TGTGCCAGCGGTCAGGGGGCAGAGAAAGCTTTCTTT

D gene: .
clone size: many
J gene: TRBJ2-7
V gene: TRBV14
CDR3 protein: CASSQGRRETYEQYF
CDR3 DNA: TGTGCCAGCAGCCAAGGGCGGAGGGAGACCTACGAGCAGTACTTC

D gene: TRBD2
clone size: few
J gene: TRBJ2-1
V gene: TRBV18
CDR3 protein: CASSRDSGGDEQFF
CDR3 DNA: TGTGCCAGCTCACGGGATAGCGGGGGAGATGAGCAGTTCTTC

D gene: .
clone size: .
J gene: TRBJ1-1
V gene: TRBV9
CDR3 protein: CASSPLGSMNTEAFF
CDR3 DNA: TGTGCCAGCAGCCCCCTCGGGTCGATGAACACTGAAGCTTTCTTT

D gene: .
clone size: few
J gene: TRBJ2-2
V gene: TRBV5-1
CDR3 protein: CASSLAENTGELFF
CDR3 DNA: TGCGCCAGCAGCTTGGCAGAGAACACCGGGGAGCTGTTTTTT

D gene: TRBD2
clone size: .
J gene: TRBJ2-7
V gene: TRBV6-5
CDR3 protein: CASSYSSGGYEQYF
CDR3 DNA: TGTGCCAGCAGTTACTCATCGGGGGGCTACGAGCAGTACTTC

D gene: .
clone size: .
J gene: TRBJ2-1
V gene: TRBV21-1
CDR3 protein: CAAERGRIPFF
CDR3 DNA: TGTGCCGCCGAGAGGGGGCGCATACCGTTCTTC

D gene: .
clone size: few
J gene: TRBJ2-3
V gene: TRBV5-1
CDR3 protein: CASGDSTSTDTQYF
CDR3 DNA: TGCGCCAGCGGGGACTCGACGAGCACAGATACGCAGTATTTT

D gene: .
clone size: .
J gene: TRBJ1-2
V gene: TRBV4-3
CDR3 protein: CASSQDRQGYYGYTF
CDR3 DNA: TGCGCCAGCAGCCAAGATCGCCAAGGGTACTATGGCTACACCTTC

D gene: .
clone size: .
J gene: TRBJ2-3
V gene: TRBV28
CDR3 protein: CASRKTSTDTQYF
CDR3 DNA: TGTGCCAGCAGGAAAACTAGCACAGATACGCAGTATTTT

D gene: .
clone size: .
J gene: TRBJ1-4
V gene: TRBV6-5
CDR3 protein: CASGDNTNEKLFF
CDR3 DNA: TGTGCCAGCGGTGACAATACTAATGAAAAACTGTTTTTT

D gene: .
clone size: .
J gene: TRBJ2-7
V gene: TRBV4-2
CDR3 protein: CASSPEGGGVTYEQYF
CDR3 DNA: TGTGCCAGCAGTCCTGAGGGAGGGGGCGTCACCTACGAGCAGTACTTC

D gene: .
clone size: few
J gene: TRBJ2-5
V gene: TRBV2
CDR3 protein: CASTERTQETQYF
CDR3 DNA: TGTGCCAGCACTGAACGGACCCAAGAGACCCAGTACTTC

D gene: TRBD1
clone size: .
J gene: TRBJ2-2
V gene: TRBV7-2
CDR3 protein: CASSPDRGNTGELFF
CDR3 DNA: TGTGCCAGCAGCCCGGACAGGGGGAACACCGGGGAGCTGTTTTTT

D gene: TRBD2
clone size: few
J gene: TRBJ2-7
V gene: TRBV14
CDR3 protein: CASSQDRGSWRGSHEQYF
CDR3 DNA: TGTGCCAGCAGCCAAGATCGCGGGAGTTGGCGGGGGAGTCACGAGCAGTACTTC

D gene: .
clone size: .
J gene: TRBJ1-1
V gene: TRBV12-5
CDR3 protein: CASGLGNSTEAFF
CDR3 DNA: TGTGCTAGTGGTTTGGGTAACAGCACTGAAGCTTTCTTT

D gene: TRBD1
clone size: .
J gene: TRBJ1-5
V gene: TRBV30
CDR3 protein: CAWDPGQGGHQPQHF
CDR3 DNA: TGTGCCTGGGACCCGGGACAGGGAGGACATCAGCCCCAGCATTTT

D gene: .
clone size: .
J gene: TRBJ1-2
V gene: TRBV5-6
CDR3 protein: CASRLAGGNDYGYTF
CDR3 DNA: TGTGCCAGCAGGCTCGCCGGGGGCAACGACTATGGCTACACCTTC

D gene: .
clone size: .
J gene: TRBJ2-7
V gene: TRBV29-1
CDR3 protein: CSVSPLESGEQYF
CDR3 DNA: TGCAGCGTTTCCCCCTTAGAATCCGGCGAGCAGTACTTC

D gene: .
clone size: few
J gene: TRBJ2-6
V gene: TRBV29-1
CDR3 protein: CSVAGSGANVLTF
CDR3 DNA: TGCAGCGTTGCAGGGAGTGGGGCCAACGTCCTGACTTTC

D gene: TRBD1
clone size: few
J gene: TRBJ2-1
V gene: TRBV7-2
CDR3 protein: CASSLDRGREGEQFF
CDR3 DNA: TGTGCCAGCAGCCTGGACAGGGGGCGCGAAGGTGAGCAGTTCTTC

D gene: TRBD2
clone size: .
J gene: TRBJ2-3
V gene: TRBV18
CDR3 protein: CASSPQAGETDTQYF
CDR3 DNA: TGTGCCAGCTCACCCCAAGCGGGGGAGACAGATACGCAGTATTTT

D gene: .
clone size: few
J gene: TRBJ1-5
V gene: TRBV7-9
CDR3 protein: CASSLRGPSGGNQPQHF
CDR3 DNA: TGTGCCAGCAGCTTGCGGGGACCCTCGGGGGGCAATCAGCCCCAGCATTTT

D gene: .
clone size: .
J gene: TRBJ2-3
V gene: TRBV7-2
CDR3 protein: CASSLAGGGDTQYF
CDR3 DNA: TGTGCCAGCAGCTTAGCCGGGGGCGGAGATACGCAGTATTTT

D gene: .
clone size: few
J gene: TRBJ2-7
V gene: TRBV5-1
CDR3 protein: CASSPAGAEQYF
CDR3 DNA: TGCGCCAGCAGCCCCGCAGGGGCCGAGCAGTACTTC

D gene: .
clone size: .
J gene: TRBJ2-7
V gene: TRBV7-9
CDR3 protein: CASERYNSYEQYF
CDR3 DNA: TGTGCCAGCGAAAGGTACAACTCCTACGAGCAGTACTTC

D gene: TRBD1
clone size: .
J gene: TRBJ1-2
V gene: TRBV6-1
CDR3 protein: CASSAGTGNFGYTF
CDR3 DNA: TGTGCCAGCAGTGCCGGGACAGGGAACTTTGGCTACACCTTC

D gene: TRBD1
clone size: .
J gene: TRBJ1-2
V gene: TRBV29-1
CDR3 protein: CSVLRDRTSYGYTF
CDR3 DNA: TGCAGCGTCCTCCGGGACAGAACCTCCTATGGCTACACCTTC

D gene: .
clone size: .
J gene: TRBJ2-7
V gene: TRBV7-2
CDR3 protein: CASSFPNRDYEQYF
CDR3 DNA: TGTGCCAGCAGCTTTCCTAACAGGGACTACGAGCAGTACTTC

D gene: .
clone size: few
J gene: TRBJ2-2
V gene: TRBV6-5
CDR3 protein: CASKGRGTGELFF
CDR3 DNA: TGTGCCAGCAAAGGCAGGGGCACCGGGGAGCTGTTTTTT